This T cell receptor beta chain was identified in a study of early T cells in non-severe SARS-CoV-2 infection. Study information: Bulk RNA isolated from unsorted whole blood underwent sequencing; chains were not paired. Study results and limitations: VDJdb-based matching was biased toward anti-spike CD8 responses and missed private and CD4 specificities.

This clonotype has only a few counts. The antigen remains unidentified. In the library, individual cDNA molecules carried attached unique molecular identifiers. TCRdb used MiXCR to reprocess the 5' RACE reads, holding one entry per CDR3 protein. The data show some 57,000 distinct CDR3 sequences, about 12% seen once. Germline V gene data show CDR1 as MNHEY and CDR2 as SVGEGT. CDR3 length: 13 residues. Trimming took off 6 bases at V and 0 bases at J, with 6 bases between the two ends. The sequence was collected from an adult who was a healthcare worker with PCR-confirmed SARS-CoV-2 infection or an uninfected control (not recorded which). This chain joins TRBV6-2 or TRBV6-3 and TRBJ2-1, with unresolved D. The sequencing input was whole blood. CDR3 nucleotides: TGTGCCAGCAGGCAGCTCTCCTACAATGAGCAGTTCTTC. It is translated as CASRQLSYNEQFF.